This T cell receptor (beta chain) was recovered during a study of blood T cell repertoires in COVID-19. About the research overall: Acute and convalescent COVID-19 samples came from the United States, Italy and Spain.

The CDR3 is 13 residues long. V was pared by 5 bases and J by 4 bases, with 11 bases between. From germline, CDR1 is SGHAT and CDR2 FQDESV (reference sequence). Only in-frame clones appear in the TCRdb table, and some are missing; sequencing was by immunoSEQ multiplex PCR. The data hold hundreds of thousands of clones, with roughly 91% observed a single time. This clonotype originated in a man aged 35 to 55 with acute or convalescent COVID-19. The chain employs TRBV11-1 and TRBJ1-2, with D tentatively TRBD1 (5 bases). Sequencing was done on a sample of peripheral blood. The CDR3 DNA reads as TGTGCCAGCAGCCTGGGGGGTTTCTATGGCTACACCTTC. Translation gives CASSLGGFYGYTF. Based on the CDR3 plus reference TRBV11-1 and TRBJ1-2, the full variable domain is EAEVAQSPRYKITEKSQAVAFWCDPISGHATLYWYRQILGQGPELLVQFQDESVVDDSQLPKDRFSAERLKGVDSTLKIQPAELGDSAMYLCASSLGGFYGYTFGSGTRLTVV.